This TCR beta chain was obtained from a study of shared clonotypes between healthy human individuals. This CDR3 contains 15 residues. The V gene's germline CDR1 is MNHEY and CDR2 SMNVEV (reference sequence). Trimming pared 3 bases from V and 3 bases from J, leaving 15 bases between. Only in-frame clones appear in the TCRdb table, and some are missing; sequencing was by immunoSEQ multiplex PCR. The data contain roughly 500,000 clones, 70% to 80% of them singletons. The sequenced sample consisted of PBMCs. This chain uses TRBV27 with TRBJ2-7, with D possibly TRBD1 on 7 matching bases. The TCR sequence derives from a woman between 40 and 50 years old in good health. Some clones in this sample may be carry-over from other donors' samples. DNA of the CDR3: TGTGCCAGCAGTTTCGATCAGGGGGGATACTACGAGCAGTACTTC. It encodes CASSFDQGGYYEQYF.